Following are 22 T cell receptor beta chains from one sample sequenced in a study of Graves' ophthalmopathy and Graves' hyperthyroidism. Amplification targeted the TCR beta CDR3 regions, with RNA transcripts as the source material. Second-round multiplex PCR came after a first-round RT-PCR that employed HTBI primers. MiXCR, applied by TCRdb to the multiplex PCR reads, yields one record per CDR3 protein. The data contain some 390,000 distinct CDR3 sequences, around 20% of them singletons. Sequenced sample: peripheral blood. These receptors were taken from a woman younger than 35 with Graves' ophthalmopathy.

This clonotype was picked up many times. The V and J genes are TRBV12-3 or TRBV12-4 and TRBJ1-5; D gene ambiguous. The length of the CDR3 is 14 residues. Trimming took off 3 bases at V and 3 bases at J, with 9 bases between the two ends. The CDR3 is CASSLSSPNQPQHF. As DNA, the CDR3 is TGTGCCAGCAGTTTGAGTAGTCCCAATCAGCCCCAGCATTTT.

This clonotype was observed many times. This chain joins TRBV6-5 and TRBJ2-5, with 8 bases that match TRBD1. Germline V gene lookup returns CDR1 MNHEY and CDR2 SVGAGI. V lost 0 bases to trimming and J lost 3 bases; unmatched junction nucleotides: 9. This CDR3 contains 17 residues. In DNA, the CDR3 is TGTGCCAGCAGTTACTCGGTCCGGACAGGGATAAAAGAGACCCAGTACTTC. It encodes CASSYSVRTGIKETQYF.

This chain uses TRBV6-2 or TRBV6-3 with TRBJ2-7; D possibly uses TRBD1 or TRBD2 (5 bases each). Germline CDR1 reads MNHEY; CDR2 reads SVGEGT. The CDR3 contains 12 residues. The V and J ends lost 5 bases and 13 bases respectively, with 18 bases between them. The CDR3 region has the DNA TGTGCCAGCAGTCCCTCTCTTCGGGGCTCATACTTC. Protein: CASSPSLRGSYF.

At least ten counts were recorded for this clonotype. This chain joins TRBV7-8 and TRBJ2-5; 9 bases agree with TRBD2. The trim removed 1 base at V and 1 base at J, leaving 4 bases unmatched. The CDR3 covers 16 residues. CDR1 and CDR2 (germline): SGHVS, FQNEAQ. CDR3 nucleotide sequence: TGTGCCAGCAGCTTAGGGCTAGCGGGGAGCCAAGAGACCCAGTACTTC. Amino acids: CASSLGLAGSQETQYF.

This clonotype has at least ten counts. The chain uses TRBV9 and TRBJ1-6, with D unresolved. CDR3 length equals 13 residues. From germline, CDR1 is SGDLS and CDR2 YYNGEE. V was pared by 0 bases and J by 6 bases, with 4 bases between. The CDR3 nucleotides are TGTGCCAGCAGCGTAGCCAGTAATTCACCCCTCCACTTT. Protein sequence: CASSVASNSPLHF.

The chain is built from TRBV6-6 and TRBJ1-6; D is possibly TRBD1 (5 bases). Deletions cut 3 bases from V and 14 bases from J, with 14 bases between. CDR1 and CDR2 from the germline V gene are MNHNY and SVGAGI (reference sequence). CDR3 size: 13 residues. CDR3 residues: CASSYVREPTLHF. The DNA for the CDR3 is TGTGCCAGCAGTTATGTCAGGGAGCCGACCCTCCACTTT.

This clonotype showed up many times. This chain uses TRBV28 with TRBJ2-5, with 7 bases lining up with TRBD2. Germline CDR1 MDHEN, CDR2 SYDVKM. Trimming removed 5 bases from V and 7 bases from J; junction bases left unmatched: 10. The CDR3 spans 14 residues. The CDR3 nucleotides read TGTGCCAGCAGTCCCGCGCTAGCGGAGGCGACCCAGTACTTC. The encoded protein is CASSPALAEATQYF.

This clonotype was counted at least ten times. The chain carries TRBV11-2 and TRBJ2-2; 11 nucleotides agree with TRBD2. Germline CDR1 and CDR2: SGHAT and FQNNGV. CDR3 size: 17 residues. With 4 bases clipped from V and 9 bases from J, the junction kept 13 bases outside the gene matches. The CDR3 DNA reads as TGTGCCAGCAGCTCCCGACACCTAGCGGGAGGAACCCGGGAGCTGTTTTTT. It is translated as CASSSRHLAGGTRELFF.

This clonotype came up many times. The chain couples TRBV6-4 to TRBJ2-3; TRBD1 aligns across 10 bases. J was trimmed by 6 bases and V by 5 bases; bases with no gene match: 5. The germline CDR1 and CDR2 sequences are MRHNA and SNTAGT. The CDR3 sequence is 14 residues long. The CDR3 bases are TGTGCCAGCAGTCCGGGACAGGGGTCGGATACGCAGTATTTT. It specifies CASSPGQGSDTQYF.

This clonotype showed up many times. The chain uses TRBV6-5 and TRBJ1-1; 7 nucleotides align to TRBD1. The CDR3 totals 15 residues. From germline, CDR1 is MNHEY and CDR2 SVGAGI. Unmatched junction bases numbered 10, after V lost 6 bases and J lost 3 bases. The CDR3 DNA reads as TGTGCCAGCAGCCCCGGGACAGAAATCTACACTGAAGCTTTCTTT. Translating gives CASSPGTEIYTEAFF.

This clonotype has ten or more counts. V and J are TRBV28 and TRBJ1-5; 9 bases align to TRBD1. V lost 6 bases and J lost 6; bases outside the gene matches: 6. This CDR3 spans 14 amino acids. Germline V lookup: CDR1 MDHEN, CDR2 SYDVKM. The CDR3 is CASSRTGGTQPQHF. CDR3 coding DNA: TGTGCCAGCAGCCGAACAGGGGGCACTCAGCCCCAGCATTTT.

The CDR3 region has the DNA TGTGCCAGCAGAGGGCTCGAGGGCTACACCTTC. Its protein product is CASRGLEGYTF. The chain recombines TRBV6-1 with TRBJ1-2; no reliable D call. V was trimmed by 6 bases and J by 8 bases, leaving 10 bases between them. This CDR3 is built from 11 residues. Germline V gene data show CDR1 as MNHNS and CDR2 as SASEGT.

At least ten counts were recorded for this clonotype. This chain's CDR3 is CASSPSPGQGNYEQYF. CDR3 in DNA: TGCGCCAGCAGCCCATCGCCGGGACAGGGGAACTACGAGCAGTACTTC. J is TRBJ2-7 and V is TRBV5-1, with 10 bases fitting TRBD1. Germline CDR1 SGHRS, CDR2 YFSETQ. The CDR3 is made up of 16 amino acids. The junction had 10 bases not matched to a gene; V was cut back by 4 bases and J by 3 bases. Filled out from reference TRBV5-1 and TRBJ2-7, the complete variable domain reads KAGVTQTPRYLIKTRGQQVTLSCSPISGHRSVSWYQQTPGQGLQFLFEYFSETQRNKGNFPGRFSGRQFSNSRSEMNVSTLELGDSALYLCASSPSPGQGNYEQYFGPGTRLTVT.

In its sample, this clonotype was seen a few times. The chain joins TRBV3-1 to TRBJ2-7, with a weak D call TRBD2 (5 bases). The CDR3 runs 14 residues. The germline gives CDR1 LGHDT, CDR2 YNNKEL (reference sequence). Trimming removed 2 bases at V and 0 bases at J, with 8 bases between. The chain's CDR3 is CASSQRDRSYEQYF. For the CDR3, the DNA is TGTGCCAGCAGCCAACGGGATCGCTCCTACGAGCAGTACTTC.

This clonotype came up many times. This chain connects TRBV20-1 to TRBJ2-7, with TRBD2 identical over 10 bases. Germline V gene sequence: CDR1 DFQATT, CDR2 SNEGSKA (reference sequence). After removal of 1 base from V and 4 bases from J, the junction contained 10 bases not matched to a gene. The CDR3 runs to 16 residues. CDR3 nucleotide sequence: TGCAGTGCTAGAGCTGACTCTAGCGGGAGAGGGTACGAGCAGTACTTC. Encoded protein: CSARADSSGRGYEQYF.

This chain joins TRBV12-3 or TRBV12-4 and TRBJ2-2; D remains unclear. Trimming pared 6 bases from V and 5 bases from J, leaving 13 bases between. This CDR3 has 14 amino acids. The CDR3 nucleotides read TGTGCCAGCAGCCCCTTGCTAGGGACCGGGGAGCTGTTTTTT. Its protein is CASSPLLGTGELFF.

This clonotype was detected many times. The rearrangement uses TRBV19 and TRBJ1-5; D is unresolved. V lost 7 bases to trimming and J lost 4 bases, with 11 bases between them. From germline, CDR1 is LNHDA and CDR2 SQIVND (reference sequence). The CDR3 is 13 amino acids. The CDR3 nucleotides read TGTGCCAGTACCGACACAAATAATCAGCCCCAGCATTTT. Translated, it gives CASTDTNNQPQHF.

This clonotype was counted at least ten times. Here the CDR3 DNA reads TGTGCCAGCAGCTTAGAAGGGTGGACCGGGGAGCTGTTTTTT. It translates to CASSLEGWTGELFF. This rearrangement joins TRBV7-2 to TRBJ2-2; D is unclear. The CDR3 spans 14 residues. Looked up from germline, CDR1 is SGHTA and CDR2 is FQGNSA. V was trimmed by 1 base and J by 5 bases, leaving 8 bases between them.

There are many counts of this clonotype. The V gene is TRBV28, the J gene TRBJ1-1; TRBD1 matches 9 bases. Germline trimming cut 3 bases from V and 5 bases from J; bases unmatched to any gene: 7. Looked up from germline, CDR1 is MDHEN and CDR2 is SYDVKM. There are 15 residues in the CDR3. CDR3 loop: CASSFRDRGETEAFF. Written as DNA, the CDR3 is TGTGCCAGCAGTTTCAGAGACAGGGGGGAAACTGAAGCTTTCTTT.

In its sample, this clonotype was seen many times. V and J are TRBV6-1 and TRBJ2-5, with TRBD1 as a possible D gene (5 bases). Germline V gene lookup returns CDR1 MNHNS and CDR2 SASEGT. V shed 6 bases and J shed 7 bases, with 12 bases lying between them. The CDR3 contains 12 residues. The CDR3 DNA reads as TGTGCCAGCAGCCCCCCCCAGGGGACCCAGTACTTC. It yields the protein CASSPPQGTQYF.

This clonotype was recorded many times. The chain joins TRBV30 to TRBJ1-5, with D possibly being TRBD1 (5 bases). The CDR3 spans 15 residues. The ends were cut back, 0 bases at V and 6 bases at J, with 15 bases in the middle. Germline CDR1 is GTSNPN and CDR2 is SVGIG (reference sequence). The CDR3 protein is CAWSVGGQGGQPQHF. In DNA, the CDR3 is TGTGCCTGGAGTGTAGGAGGGCAGGGCGGTCAGCCCCAGCATTTT.

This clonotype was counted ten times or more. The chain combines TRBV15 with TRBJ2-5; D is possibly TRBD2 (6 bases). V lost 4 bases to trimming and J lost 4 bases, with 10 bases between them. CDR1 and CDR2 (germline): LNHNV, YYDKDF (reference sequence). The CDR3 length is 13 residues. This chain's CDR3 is CATSMTRPETQYF. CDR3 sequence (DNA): TGTGCCACCAGCATGACTAGACCAGAGACCCAGTACTTC.